These 21 T cell receptor beta chains came from one sample sequenced in a study of cytomegalovirus exposure and HLA in healthy donors (TCRdb year 2017). Library preparation was by the immunoSEQ multiplex PCR assay. For the multiplex PCR, a mixture combining 60 forward primers for TCR Vbeta segments and 13 reverse primers for TCR Jbeta segments was used. TCRdb's version of the immuneACCESS table is confined to in-frame rearrangements and falls short of the full clone set. An unresolved V gene accounts for under half of the shortfall where checked; the remainder is of unknown origin. The table for this sample lists about 130,000 clones; about 80% of them were counted only once. Around 2.5% of the sample comes from the top ten. Sequenced input: PBMCs. Every receptor here comes from a boy aged 2-9 years in good health and CMV-seronegative.

The chain recombines TRBV7-8 with TRBJ1-6; D unresolved. CDR1 is SGHVS and CDR2 is FQNEAQ in the germline V gene. This CDR3 is 18 amino acids long. Trimming shortened V by 6 bases and J by 6 bases, and 24 bases separated the two germline ends. CDR3 sequence (DNA): TGTGCCAGCAGTTTGACCGTGACCGGGAACGCCCGTAATTCACCCCTCCACTTT. This codes for CASSLTVTGNARNSPLHF. Variable domain in full (rest from reference TRBV7-8 and TRBJ1-6): GAGVSQSPRYKVAKRGQDVALRCDPISGHVSLFWYQQALGQGPEFLTYFQNEAQLDKSGLPSDRFFAERPEGSVSTLKIQRTQQEDSAVYLCASSLTVTGNARNSPLHFGNGTRLTVT.

The V and J genes are TRBV30 and TRBJ1-2; possibly TRBD1 for D (6 bases). Germline CDR1 is GTSNPN and CDR2 is SVGIG (reference sequence). The V gene lost 7 bases and the J gene lost 2 bases, with 11 bases spanning the gap. The CDR3 length is 12 residues. The CDR3 region is CASNTGNYGYTF. In DNA form, the CDR3 reads TGTGCCTCGAATACAGGGAACTATGGCTACACCTTC.

The V and J genes are TRBV5-3 and TRBJ1-5; D unresolved. TRBV5-3 is an open reading frame, and its role is uncertain. The CDR3 contains 16 residues. V shed 4 bases and J shed 0 bases, with 14 bases lying between them. The CDR3 bases are TGTGCCAGAAGCAGTGACACCTTACTTAGCAATCAGCCCCAGCATTTT. Translating gives CARSSDTLLSNQPQHF.

The V call is TRBV19, the J call TRBJ2-3, with 8 bases identical to TRBD2. The V gene's germline CDR1 is LNHDA and CDR2 SQIVND (reference sequence). V was pared by 5 bases and J by 2 bases, with 6 bases of the junction left unmatched. The length of the CDR3 is 15 residues. CDR3 bases: TGTGCCAGTAGTTCAGGACTAGCCCCCACAGATACGCAGTATTTT. Translated: CASSSGLAPTDTQYF.

The CDR3 spells CASGLMDEQFF. CDR3 sequence (DNA): TGTGCCAGTGGCCTTATGGATGAGCAGTTCTTC. The chain links TRBV19 to TRBJ2-1; D gene uncertain. There are 11 residues in the CDR3. CDR1 and CDR2 from the germline V gene are LNHDA and SQIVND (reference sequence). V was cut by 8 bases and J by 8 bases, with 10 bases left in between.

CDR3 nucleotide sequence: TGTGCCAGCAGCTTACCTGACAGGGTCAGATATGGCTACACCTTC. Its protein product is CASSLPDRVRYGYTF. This rearrangement joins TRBV7-9 to TRBJ1-2, with TRBD1 identical over 7 bases. The V gene's germline CDR1 is SEHNR and CDR2 FQNEAQ (reference sequence). The CDR3 runs to 15 residues. After removal of 2 bases from V and 5 bases from J, the junction contained 8 bases not matched to a gene.

The CDR3 nucleotides read TGTGCCAGCAGCTTAAGCAGCGGGGGCTACGAGCAGTACTTC. It codes for CASSLSSGGYEQYF. This sequence joins TRBV11-3 and TRBJ2-7, with 8 positions matching TRBD2. V dropped 2 bases and J dropped 3; count of bases not matched to a gene: 3. This CDR3 is 14 amino acids long. Germline V CDR1 and CDR2: SGHNT, YENEEA.

The J gene is TRBJ1-1, the V gene TRBV6-1; D unclear. This CDR3 is built from 14 residues. Germline lookup yields CDR1 MNHNS and CDR2 SASEGT. Trimming removed 10 bases from V and 0 bases from J, with 15 bases in between. The CDR3 is CATAREPLNTEAFF. CDR3 in DNA: TGTGCCACCGCTAGGGAGCCATTGAACACTGAAGCTTTCTTT.

Comments on this clone: It is unclear where the CDR3 begins or ends on the DNA, so no DNA is shown, and the CDR3 is as TCRdb lists it. This chain joins TRBV2 and TRBJ2-1; whether TRBD2, the table's D call, matches the DNA was not checked. From germline, CDR1 is SNHLY and CDR2 FYNNEI. The CDR3 spans 15 residues, counting both ends. The CDR3: CASSEAWASGSGSFF.

This chain connects TRBV9 to TRBJ2-1; 10 bases fit TRBD1. The germline CDR1 and CDR2 sequences are SGDLS and YYNGEE. Trimming took 0 bases from V and 6 from J; bases not matched to a gene: 12. The CDR3 is 18 residues long. CDR3 DNA sequence: TGTGCCAGCAGCGTAGAGGGGCTCGGGACAGGGGAGGGCAATGAGCAGTTCTTC. It specifies CASSVEGLGTGEGNEQFF.

The chain joins TRBV6-1 to TRBJ1-2; D perhaps matches TRBD1 (6 bases). V gave up 1 base and J gave up 5 bases, with 11 bases separating them. This CDR3 contains 14 residues. Germline CDR1 reads MNHNS; CDR2 reads SASEGT. The CDR3 nucleotides are TGTGCCAGCAGTGAAGTAGGGGGTGTATATGGCTACACCTTC. Translated, it gives CASSEVGGVYGYTF.

The chain carries TRBV9 and TRBJ2-5; 9 bases agree with TRBD2. The CDR3 is made up of 14 amino acids. Germline CDR1 is SGDLS and CDR2 is YYNGEE. V shed 3 bases and J 5 bases; nucleotides not matched to a gene: 5. The CDR3: CASSASGERETQYF. In nucleotides, the CDR3 is TGTGCCAGCAGCGCTAGCGGGGAACGTGAGACCCAGTACTTC.

The chain has TRBV7-9 and TRBJ2-1; possible D gene TRBD1, 5 bases. V lost 8 bases, J lost 6 bases, and 11 bases lay in between. This CDR3 is 12 amino acids long. Germline values: CDR1 SEHNR, CDR2 FQNEAQ (reference sequence). The CDR3 DNA is TGTGCCAGCTGGAAGGGGATCAATGAGCAGTTCTTC. Translating it yields CASWKGINEQFF.

The chain employs TRBV15 and TRBJ2-1; a possible D gene is TRBD1 (5 bases). Trimming stripped 2 bases from V and 7 bases from J, with 15 bases between. The germline gives CDR1 LNHNV, CDR2 YYDKDF (reference sequence). CDR3 length: 15 amino acids. This CDR3 is CATSRTGLRENEQFF. CDR3 nucleotides: TGTGCCACCAGCAGAACAGGTTTAAGGGAAAATGAGCAGTTCTTC.

This chain joins TRBV4-3 and TRBJ2-7; TRBD2 aligns across 7 bases. Germline-derived CDR1 and CDR2 are LGHNA and YSLEER. There are 14 residues in the CDR3. After removal of 0 bases from V and 5 bases from J, the junction contained 4 bases not matched to a gene. The CDR3 sequence: CASSQDGTIDEQYV. CDR3 in DNA: TGCGCCAGCAGCCAAGATGGGACTATTGACGAGCAGTACGTC.

This chain joins TRBV18 and TRBJ2-7; D may be TRBD1 (7 bases). This CDR3 has 15 amino acids. Germline values: CDR1 KGHSH, CDR2 LQKENI. Trimming removed 6 bases from V and 0 bases from J, with 15 bases in between. CDR3 nucleotides: TGTGCCAGCTCCTTGGCGGGACAGAGCTCCTACGAGCAGTACTTC. The encoded protein is CASSLAGQSSYEQYF.

In the case of this clone: The germline gene is not matched at one end of the junction; a read error may be the cause. V and J are TRBV7-7 and TRBJ2-5; a weak D match, TRBD2 (5 bases). The CDR3 covers 15 residues. Germline V gene lookup returns CDR1 SSHAT and CDR2 FNYEAQ (reference sequence). CDR3 protein: CASSSRRAGQETQYF. The CDR3 nucleotides are TGTGCTAGCAGCTCCAGACGGGCGGGCCAAGAGACCCAGTACTTC.

The rearrangement uses TRBV2 and TRBJ2-2, with 9 bases lining up with TRBD1. V dropped 9 bases and J dropped 7; count of bases not matched to a gene: 3. From germline, CDR1 is SNHLY and CDR2 FYNNEI. This CDR3 comprises 12 residues. Here the CDR3 reads CARNRGRGELFF. In DNA, the CDR3 is TGTGCCAGAAACAGGGGGCGCGGGGAGCTGTTTTTT.

This chain joins TRBV21-1 and TRBJ2-2; the table assigns TRBD2, which was not confirmed against the DNA. TRBV21-1 counts as a pseudogene. CDR3 length equals 16 residues. CDR3 protein: CASSSERGPNTGELFF. Written as DNA, the CDR3 is TGTGCCAGCAGCAGCGAGCGGGGCCCGAACACCGGGGAGCTGTTTTTT.

V and J are TRBV11-2 and TRBJ2-7; a weak D match, TRBD2 (5 bases). Germline V gene data show CDR1 as SGHAT and CDR2 as FQNNGV. The CDR3 is 12 amino acids. The V end was cut by 3 bases, the J end by 3 bases, with 6 bases between. CDR3: CASSFRDYEQYV. CDR3 DNA: TGTGCCAGCAGCTTCCGGGACTACGAGCAGTACGTC.

This chain links TRBV5-1 with TRBJ1-2, with a possible D match to TRBD1 (5 bases). Trimming stripped 5 bases from V and 9 bases from J, with 20 bases between. CDR1 SGHRS and CDR2 YFSETQ come from the germline V gene. The CDR3 is 14 amino acids. The CDR3 DNA sequence: TGCGCCAGCAGAGAGGTCGGCCAGGGTAGGAGCTACACCTTC. This sequence encodes CASREVGQGRSYTF.